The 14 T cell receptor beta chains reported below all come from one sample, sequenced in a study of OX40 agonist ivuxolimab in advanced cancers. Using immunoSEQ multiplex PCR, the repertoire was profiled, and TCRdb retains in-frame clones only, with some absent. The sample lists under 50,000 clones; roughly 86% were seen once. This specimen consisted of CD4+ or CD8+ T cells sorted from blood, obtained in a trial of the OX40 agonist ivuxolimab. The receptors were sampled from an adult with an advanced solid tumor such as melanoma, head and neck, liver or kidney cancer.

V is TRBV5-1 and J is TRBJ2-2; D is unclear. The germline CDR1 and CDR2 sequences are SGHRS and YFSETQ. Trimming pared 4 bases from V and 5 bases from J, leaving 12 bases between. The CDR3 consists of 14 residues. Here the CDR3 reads CASSPYDGTGELFF. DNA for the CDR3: TGCGCCAGCAGCCCGTACGACGGAACCGGGGAGCTGTTTTTT. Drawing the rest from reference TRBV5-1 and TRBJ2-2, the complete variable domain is KAGVTQTPRYLIKTRGQQVTLSCSPISGHRSVSWYQQTPGQGLQFLFEYFSETQRNKGNFPGRFSGRQFSNSRSEMNVSTLELGDSALYLCASSPYDGTGELFFGEGSRLTVL.

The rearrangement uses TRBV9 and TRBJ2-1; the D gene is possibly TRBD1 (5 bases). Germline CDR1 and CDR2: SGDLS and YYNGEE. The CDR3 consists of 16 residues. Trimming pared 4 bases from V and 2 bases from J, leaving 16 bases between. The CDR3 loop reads CASSLVNADTYNEQFF. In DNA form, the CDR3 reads TGTGCCAGCAGCCTAGTGAATGCGGACACCTACAATGAGCAGTTCTTC.

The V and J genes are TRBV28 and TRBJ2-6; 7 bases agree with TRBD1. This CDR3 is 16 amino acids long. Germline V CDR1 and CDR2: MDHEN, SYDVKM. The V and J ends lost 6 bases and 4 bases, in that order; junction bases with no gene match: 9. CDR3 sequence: CASRHRQGAGANVLTF. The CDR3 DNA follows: TGTGCCAGCAGACACCGACAGGGAGCCGGGGCCAACGTCCTGACTTTC.

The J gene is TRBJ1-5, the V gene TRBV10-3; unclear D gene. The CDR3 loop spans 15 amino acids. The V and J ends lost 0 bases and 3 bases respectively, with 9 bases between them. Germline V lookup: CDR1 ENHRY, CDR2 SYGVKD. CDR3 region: CAISESAGDNQPQHF. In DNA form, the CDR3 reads TGTGCCATCAGTGAGTCGGCGGGAGACAATCAGCCCCAGCATTTT.

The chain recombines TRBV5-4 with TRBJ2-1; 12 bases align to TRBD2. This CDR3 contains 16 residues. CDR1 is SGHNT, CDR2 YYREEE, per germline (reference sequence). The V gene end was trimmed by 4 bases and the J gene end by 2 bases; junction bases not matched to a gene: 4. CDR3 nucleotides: TGTGCCAGCAGCCAGCTAGCGGGAGGGCCCTACAATGAGCAGTTCTTC. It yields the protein CASSQLAGGPYNEQFF. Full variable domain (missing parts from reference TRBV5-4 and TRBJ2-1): ETGVTQSPTHLIKTRGQQVTLRCSSQSGHNTVSWYQQALGQGPQFIFQYYREEENGRGNFPPRFSGLQFPNYSSELNVNALELDDSALYLCASSQLAGGPYNEQFFGPGTRLTVL.

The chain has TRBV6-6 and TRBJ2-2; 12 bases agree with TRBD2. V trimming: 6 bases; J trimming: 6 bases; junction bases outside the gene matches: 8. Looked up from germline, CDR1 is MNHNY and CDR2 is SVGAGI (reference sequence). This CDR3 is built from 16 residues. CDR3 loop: CASSPTSGGGAGELFF. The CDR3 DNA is TGTGCCAGCAGCCCGACTAGCGGGGGCGGGGCCGGGGAGCTGTTTTTT.

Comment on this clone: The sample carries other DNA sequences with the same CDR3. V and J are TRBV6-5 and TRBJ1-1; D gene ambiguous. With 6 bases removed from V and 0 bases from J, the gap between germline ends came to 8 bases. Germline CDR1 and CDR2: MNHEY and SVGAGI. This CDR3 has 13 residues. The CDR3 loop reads CASSLGLNTEAFF. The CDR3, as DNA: TGTGCCAGCAGCCTCGGCCTGAACACTGAAGCTTTCTTT.

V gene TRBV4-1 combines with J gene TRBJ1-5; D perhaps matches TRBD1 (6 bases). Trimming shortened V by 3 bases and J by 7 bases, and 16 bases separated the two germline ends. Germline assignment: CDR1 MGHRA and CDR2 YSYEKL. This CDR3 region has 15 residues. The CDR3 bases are TGCGCCAGCAGCCAGGCCCCAGGGGTTGAACAGCCCCAGCATTTT. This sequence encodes CASSQAPGVEQPQHF.

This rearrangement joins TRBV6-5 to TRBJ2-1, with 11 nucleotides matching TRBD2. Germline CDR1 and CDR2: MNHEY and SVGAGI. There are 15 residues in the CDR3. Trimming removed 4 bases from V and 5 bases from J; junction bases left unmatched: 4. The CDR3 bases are TGTGCCAGCAGTTCACTAGCGGGAGCAAACAATGAGCAGTTCTTC. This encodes CASSSLAGANNEQFF.

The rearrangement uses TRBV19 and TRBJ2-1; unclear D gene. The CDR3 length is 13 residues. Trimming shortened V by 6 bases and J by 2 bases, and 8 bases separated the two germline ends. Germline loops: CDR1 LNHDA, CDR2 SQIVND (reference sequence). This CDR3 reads CASRKGPYNEQFF. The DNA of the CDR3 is TGTGCCAGTAGGAAGGGCCCCTACAATGAGCAGTTCTTC.

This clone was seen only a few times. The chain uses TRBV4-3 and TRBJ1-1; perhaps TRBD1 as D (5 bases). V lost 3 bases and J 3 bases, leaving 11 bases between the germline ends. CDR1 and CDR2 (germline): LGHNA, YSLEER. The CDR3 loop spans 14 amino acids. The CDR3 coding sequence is TGCGCCAGCAGCCAGGACCAGGGATACACTGAAGCTTTCTTT. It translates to CASSQDQGYTEAFF.

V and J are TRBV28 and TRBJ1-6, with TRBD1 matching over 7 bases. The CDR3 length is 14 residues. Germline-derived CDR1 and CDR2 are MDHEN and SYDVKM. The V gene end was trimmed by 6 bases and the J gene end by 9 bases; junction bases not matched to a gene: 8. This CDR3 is CASSPGGLGSPLHF. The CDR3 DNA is TGTGCCAGCAGCCCAGGGGGTTTGGGTTCACCCCTCCACTTT.

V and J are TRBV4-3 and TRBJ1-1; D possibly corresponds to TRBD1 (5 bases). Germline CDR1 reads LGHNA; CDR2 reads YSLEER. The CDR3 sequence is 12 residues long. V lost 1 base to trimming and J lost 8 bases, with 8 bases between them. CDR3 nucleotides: TGCGCCAGCAGCCAAGGAGGGGTGGAAGCTTTCTTT. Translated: CASSQGGVEAFF.

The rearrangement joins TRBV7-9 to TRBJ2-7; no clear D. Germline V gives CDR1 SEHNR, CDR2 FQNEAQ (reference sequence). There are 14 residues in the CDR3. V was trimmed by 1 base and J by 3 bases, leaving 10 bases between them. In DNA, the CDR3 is TGTGCCAGCAGCTTAGGTATACCGGGCTACGAGCAGTACTTC. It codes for CASSLGIPGYEQYF.